This T cell receptor beta chain is from a study of regulatory T cells in long-lasting Graves disease. iRepertoire HTBI primers and Arm-PCR of CDR3 regions built TCR beta libraries. TCRdb re-called the multiplex PCR reads through MiXCR, storing one row per CDR3 protein. The sample carries approximately 540,000 distinct CDR3 sequences, about 12% recorded once. V was clipped by 11 bases and J by 0 bases; unmatched bases: 11. Germline lookup yields CDR1 MDHEN and CDR2 SYDVKM. This CDR3 is built from 16 residues. Described time point: newly diagnosed GD, antithyroid drugs for less than 3 months. PBMC-derived RNA was used for the TCR library. This same sample was also taken into another study, of T cells in Graves' hyperthyroidism and ophthalmopathy.

The specimen was peripheral blood mononuclear cells (PBMCs), collected at new diagnosis, from a patient treated with antithyroid drugs. This TCR derives from a woman in her twenties or thirties with Graves disease. The chain recombines TRBV28 with TRBJ2-2, with TRBD2 identical over 8 bases. In DNA form, the CDR3 reads TGTGCCGGCAATCGCGTTAGCGGGGCGAACACCGGGGAGCTGTTTTTT. Residues: CAGNRVSGANTGELFF.